This T cell receptor (beta chain) is drawn from a study of shared clonotypes between healthy human individuals. With respect to this clone: Its cognate antigen is unknown.

General observations from the study: Naive CD4 clonotypes were shared across a handful of donors at about 5.2%. What naive subsets generally showed was a larger estimated richness than memory subsets showed.

Generated by immunoSEQ multiplex PCR, the TCRdb table keeps only in-frame clones and is missing some. This sample has about 820,000 clones; more than 85% occur once, and the top ten carry approximately 25%. Naive CD8 cells lacked CD45RO, underwent positive selection for CCR7 and left out terminally differentiated effector memory CD45RA+ cells. This sequence was found in a man between 25 and 39 years old in good health. The sequencing sample was made of naive CD8+ T cells sorted from blood.

The CDR3 coding sequence is TGTGCCAGCAGCCCGCACCCGTCGCTTTTTTTAAATAATGAGCAGTTCTTC. This codes for CASSPHPSLFLNNEQFF. The gene calls are TRBV9 and TRBJ2-1; D is unresolved. Per the germline V gene, CDR1 is SGDLS and CDR2 is YYNGEE. V was trimmed by 4 bases and J by 7 bases, leaving 24 bases between them. CDR3 size: 17 residues.